The T cell receptor beta chain under discussion was sequenced for a study of cytomegalovirus exposure and HLA in healthy donors. Study information: Among the roughly 430 genotyped donors, approximately 82% were placed in the Caucasian-associated ancestry cluster.

CDR1 and CDR2 from the germline V gene are LNHDA and SQIVND (reference sequence). The CDR3 totals 14 residues. The V gene lost 3 bases and the J gene lost 1 base, with 8 bases spanning the gap. A note on this clone: The antigen is not known.

The PCR employed 60 Vbeta primers together with 13 Jbeta primers. Original processing notes: Later analysis identified tens of millions of unique TCR beta chains, approximately 11 million shared. Clones were sequenced by immunoSEQ multiplex PCR, and TCRdb holds only the in-frame ones, with some missing. V and J calls and clone size are those listed in that table; D and trimming were worked out from the DNA. The sample lists about 91,000 clones, just under 90% occurring once. Study results and limitations: Later genetic work tied a missense DCLRE1C variant to beta-chain V and J trimming. The study listed roughly 150 cytomegalovirus-associated TCR beta chains.

Sequenced sample: PBMCs. The chain links TRBV19 to TRBJ2-3; no definite D call. The receptor was isolated from a man between 18 and 35 years old in good health and CMV-seronegative. The CDR3 sequence: CASSINRGTDTQYF. The CDR3 DNA reads TGTGCCAGTAGTATTAATCGGGGCACAGATACGCAGTATTTT.